The T cell receptor beta chain under discussion was sequenced for a study of cytomegalovirus exposure and HLA in healthy donors. The PCR employed 60 Vbeta primers together with 13 Jbeta primers. This table comes from immunoSEQ multiplex PCR, and its TCRdb copy is limited to in-frame clones, with some not included. This sample yields 85,000 to 100,000 clones, of which around nine tenths are seen a single time; about 8.6% belongs to the top ten. Germline assignment: CDR1 MNHEY and CDR2 SVGAGI. This CDR3 has 14 residues. V shed 2 bases and J shed 2 bases, with 10 bases lying between them. This chain uses TRBV6-5 with TRBJ2-7; possibly TRBD2 for D (7 bases). This receptor was obtained from a man aged 25 to 40 in good health and CMV-seropositive. Material: PBMCs. The CDR3 DNA reads TGTGCCAGCAGTTACGGGGAGGGGGCCTACGAGCAGTACTTC. Protein product: CASSYGEGAYEQYF.